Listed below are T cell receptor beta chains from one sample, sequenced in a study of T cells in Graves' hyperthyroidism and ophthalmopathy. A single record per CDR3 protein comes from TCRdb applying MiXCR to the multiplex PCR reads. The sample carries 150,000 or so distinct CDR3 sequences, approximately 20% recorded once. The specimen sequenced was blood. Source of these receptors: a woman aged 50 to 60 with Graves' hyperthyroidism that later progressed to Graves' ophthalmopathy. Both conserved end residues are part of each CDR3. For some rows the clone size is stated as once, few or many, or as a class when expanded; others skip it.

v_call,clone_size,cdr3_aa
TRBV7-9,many,CASSLAATTSTDTQYF
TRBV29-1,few,CSVLKLTGINYEQYF
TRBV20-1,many,CSASHGGGVTDTQYF
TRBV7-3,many,CASSLIRESEQYF
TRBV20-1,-,CSASRGLAGSSGANVLTF
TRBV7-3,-,CASSPRGAVTSGRYEQFF
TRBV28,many,CASSLFGDPTNYGYTF
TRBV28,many,CASTTIRRQGVYNEQFF
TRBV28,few,CASTRQGFNTGELFF
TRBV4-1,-,CASSPEGTGEQYF
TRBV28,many,CASKGRGGADTQYF
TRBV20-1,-,CSASLLDREQYF
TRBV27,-,CASSLYGLSGNTIYF
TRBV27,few,CASSLSRTANSYEQYF
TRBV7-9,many,CASSQQGSKETQYF
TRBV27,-,CASSLSRNRDQPQHF
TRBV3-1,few,CASSSGTHRRETQYF
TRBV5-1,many,CASSADSPPYEQYF
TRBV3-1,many,CASSSGTGIYYGYTF
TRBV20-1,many,CSARKRINSDGYTF
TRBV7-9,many,CASSLGGSTEAFF
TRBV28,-,CASSSSGTGGDQPQHF